Following are 25 T cell receptor beta chains from one sample sequenced in a study of Ad26.COV2.S vaccination and SARS-CoV-2 variants. The method was immunoSEQ multiplex PCR; TCRdb's version includes in-frame clones alone and lacks a portion of them. The sample lists fewer than 500,000 clones; 80% to 95% were seen once. Sample treatment: 15 to 20 received Ad26.COV2.S at low or high dose, single or two shots; about five received placebo; per-sample allocation not given. After the first vaccine or placebo injection, samples were drawn on day 63. The sample here was peripheral blood, taken in a trial of Ad26.COV2.S vaccine versus placebo. The receptors stem from a person between 18 and 65 years old who received the Ad26.COV2.S COVID-19 vaccine or a placebo.

This chain joins TRBV18 and TRBJ2-2, with D unclear. Germline loops: CDR1 KGHSH, CDR2 LQKENI. V was pared by 1 base and J by 8 bases, with 8 bases between. The CDR3 consists of 13 residues. The CDR3 protein is CASSPLGEGELFF. The CDR3 nucleotides are TGTGCCAGCTCACCACTGGGCGAGGGGGAGCTGTTTTTT.

V gene TRBV2 combines with J gene TRBJ2-3; D uncertain. Germline CDR1 SNHLY, CDR2 FYNNEI. CDR3 length: 12 amino acids. With 8 bases removed from V and 3 bases from J, the gap between germline ends came to 9 bases. The CDR3 DNA follows: TGTGCCAGCGACTGGGGTACAGATACGCAGTATTTT. Translated: CASDWGTDTQYF.

The chain couples TRBV4-1 to TRBJ2-1, with D possibly called TRBD1 or TRBD2 (5 bases each). The CDR3 totals 18 residues. In germline, CDR1 is MGHRA, CDR2 YSYEKL. Trimming pared 0 bases from V and 3 bases from J, leaving 18 bases between. The DNA of the CDR3 is TGCGCCAGCAGCCAAGACCCTAGGGGAATTGGAGGCTACAATGAGCAGTTCTTC. Protein: CASSQDPRGIGGYNEQFF.

V gene TRBV12-5 combines with J gene TRBJ2-2; 10 bases align to TRBD2. CDR1 and CDR2 (germline): LGHNT, FRNRAP. The ends lost 3 bases at V and 2 bases at J; junction bases unmatched: 3. The CDR3 contains 16 residues. The CDR3: CASGFGLAVNTGELFF. The CDR3 DNA is TGTGCTAGTGGTTTCGGACTAGCGGTAAACACCGGGGAGCTGTTTTTT.

The chain links TRBV6-1 to TRBJ1-5, with TRBD1 matching 8 bases. This CDR3 has 16 residues. The V segment lost 2 bases and the J segment 4 bases; nucleotides outside the gene matches: 7. Per the germline V gene, CDR1 is MNHNS and CDR2 is SASEGT. CDR3: CASSEILGTGNQPQHF. The CDR3 DNA reads as TGTGCCAGCAGTGAAATCTTAGGGACAGGAAATCAGCCCCAGCATTTT.

The table lists this clone with a few counts. The chain recombines TRBV9 with TRBJ1-5; possibly TRBD1 for D (5 bases). The V end was cut by 0 bases, the J end by 3 bases, with 10 bases between. CDR3 length equals 15 residues. CDR1 and CDR2 from the germline V gene are SGDLS and YYNGEE. The CDR3 is CASSVAGGPNQPQHF. CDR3 coding DNA: TGTGCCAGCAGCGTAGCTGGGGGACCCAATCAGCCCCAGCATTTT. Combining the CDR3 with reference TRBV9 and TRBJ1-5 gives the whole variable domain DSGVTQTPKHLITATGQRVTLRCSPRSGDLSVYWYQQSLDQGLQFLIQYYNGEERAKGNILERFSAQQFPDLHSELNLSSLELGDSALYFCASSVAGGPNQPQHFGDGTRLSIL.

The chain combines TRBV4-3 with TRBJ2-1; maybe TRBD2 (6 bases). Germline V gives CDR1 LGHNA, CDR2 YSLEER. The CDR3 has 20 amino acids. V lost 0 bases, J lost 2 bases, and 23 bases lay in between. The CDR3 DNA sequence: TGCGCCAGCAGCCAAGAAGGGGACTTTTGGGGTAGCCCAGCCTACAATGAGCAGTTCTTC. Residues: CASSQEGDFWGSPAYNEQFF.

The chain employs TRBV10-3 and TRBJ2-3, with 8 bases lining up with TRBD2. The CDR3 has 14 residues. CDR1 is ENHRY and CDR2 is SYGVKD in the germline V gene. V lost 4 bases to trimming and J lost 4 bases; unmatched junction nucleotides: 4. CDR3 in DNA: TGTGCCATCAGTGCTCGGGAGGGCGCAGATACGCAGTATTTT. Amino acids: CAISAREGADTQYF.

This chain connects TRBV4-3 to TRBJ2-7; D may be TRBD1 (6 bases). This CDR3 is 14 amino acids long. Germline-derived CDR1 and CDR2 are LGHNA and YSLEER. Trimming shortened V by 6 bases and J by 3 bases, and 15 bases separated the two germline ends. CDR3 in amino acids: CASSPGTQIYEQYF. CDR3 DNA sequence: TGCGCCAGCAGTCCCGGGACACAAATCTACGAGCAGTACTTC.

The chain links TRBV19 to TRBJ1-5; D gene ambiguous. CDR1 and CDR2 (germline): LNHDA, SQIVND (reference sequence). This CDR3 region has 15 residues. Trimming removed 5 bases from V and 3 bases from J, with 14 bases in between. DNA for the CDR3: TGTGCCAGTAGTTATGAGGGCGCGTTCAATCAGCCCCAGCATTTT. As protein: CASSYEGAFNQPQHF.

The chain is built from TRBV6-5 and TRBJ1-1; D remains ambiguous. The CDR3 spans 12 residues. V was clipped by 6 bases and J by 7 bases, with 12 bases between them. Germline V gives CDR1 MNHEY, CDR2 SVGAGI. CDR3 DNA: TGTGCCAGCAGGCACAGAGGTTTTGAAGCTTTCTTT. This translates into CASRHRGFEAFF.

The V gene is TRBV4-3, the J gene TRBJ2-5; possibly TRBD1 or TRBD2 for D (5 bases each). The CDR3 sequence is 13 residues long. The germline V and J ends were trimmed by 4 bases and 5 bases, with 11 bases remaining between them. CDR1 and CDR2 (germline): LGHNA, YSLEER. CDR3 loop: CASSPGRRETQYF. As DNA, the CDR3 is TGCGCCAGCAGCCCGGGGCGGCGGGAGACCCAGTACTTC.

The chain carries TRBV7-2 and TRBJ2-3; 13 positions match TRBD2. After removal of 5 bases from V and 1 base from J, the junction contained 6 bases not matched to a gene. Germline V lookup: CDR1 SGHTA, CDR2 FQGNSA. There are 17 residues in the CDR3. The DNA for the CDR3 is TGTGCCAGCAGCGGACTGGGACTAGCGGGACGCACAGATACGCAGTATTTT. Residues: CASSGLGLAGRTDTQYF.

This chain uses TRBV27 with TRBJ2-3; 9 bases agree with TRBD2. This CDR3 is 15 amino acids long. V gave up 8 bases and J gave up 0 bases; unmatched junction bases: 6. Germline values: CDR1 MNHEY, CDR2 SMNVEV (reference sequence). This CDR3 reads CASGIAGASTDTQYF. For the CDR3, the DNA is TGTGCCAGCGGAATAGCGGGAGCTAGCACAGATACGCAGTATTTT.

The V and J genes are TRBV19 and TRBJ1-4; 7 bases match TRBD1. From germline, CDR1 is LNHDA and CDR2 SQIVND (reference sequence). The CDR3 has 13 amino acids. J was trimmed by 7 bases and V by 10 bases; bases with no gene match: 9. DNA of the CDR3: TGTGCCACCTCCGAGGGGGCAGCTGAAAAACTGTTTTTT. Amino acid sequence: CATSEGAAEKLFF.

The chain couples TRBV18 to TRBJ2-5, with 8 bases that match TRBD1. Trimming at V came to 4 bases and at J to 5 bases, leaving 9 bases not matched to a gene. Looked up from germline, CDR1 is KGHSH and CDR2 is LQKENI. The CDR3 contains 15 residues. The CDR3, as DNA: TGTGCCAGCTCACGCCTGGGACAGGTGACCGAGACCCAGTACTTC. Translation gives CASSRLGQVTETQYF. Full variable domain (missing parts from reference TRBV18 and TRBJ2-5): NAGVMQNPRHLVRRRGQEARLRCSPMKGHSHVYWYRQLPEEGLKFMVYLQKENIIDESGMPKERFSAEFPKEGPSILRIQQVVRGDSAAYFCASSRLGQVTETQYFGPGTRLLVL.

This clone occurred a few times. The rearrangement uses TRBV7-9 and TRBJ1-2, with D possibly being TRBD1 (5 bases). V was pared by 5 bases and J by 4 bases, with 11 bases between. The CDR3 extends over 13 amino acids. The V gene's germline CDR1 is SEHNR and CDR2 FQNEAQ (reference sequence). CDR3 region: CASSGDLAYGYTF. DNA of the CDR3: TGTGCCAGCAGCGGGGACTTGGCCTATGGCTACACCTTC. The whole variable domain, filled in from reference TRBV7-9 and TRBJ1-2, reads DTGVSQNPRHKITKRGQNVTFRCDPISEHNRLYWYRQTLGQGPEFLTYFQNEAQLEKSRLLSDRFSAERPKGSFSTLEIQRTEQGDSAMYLCASSGDLAYGYTFGSGTRLTVV.

This chain links TRBV6-5 with TRBJ2-1; D unresolved. V dropped 2 bases and J dropped 1 base, with 12 bases sitting between them. The CDR3 sequence is 16 residues long. Looked up from germline, CDR1 is MNHEY and CDR2 is SVGAGI. CDR3: CASSYRSTRSYNEQFF. The CDR3, as DNA: TGTGCCAGCAGTTACCGGTCCACCCGATCCTACAATGAGCAGTTCTTC.

J is TRBJ1-1 and V is TRBV5-1, with D hard to call. Trimming took 0 bases from V and 5 from J, leaving 11 bases between them. CDR1 SGHRS and CDR2 YFSETQ come from the germline V gene. The CDR3 runs 14 residues. The CDR3, as DNA: TGCGCCAGCAGCTTGGACAGAGGAAAGACTGAAGCTTTCTTT. It yields the protein CASSLDRGKTEAFF.

The genes are TRBV27 and TRBJ2-3, with 8 bases that match TRBD2. Germline V gene lookup returns CDR1 MNHEY and CDR2 SMNVEV (reference sequence). The trim removed 7 bases at V and 1 base at J, leaving 4 bases unmatched. The CDR3 is made up of 14 amino acids. The chain's CDR3 is CASKNSGGTDTQYF. In DNA, the CDR3 is TGTGCCAGCAAGAATAGCGGGGGCACAGATACGCAGTATTTT.

The sample holds one count of this clone. The genes are TRBV27 and TRBJ1-1; D gene unclear. The CDR3 has 14 amino acids. CDR1 is MNHEY, CDR2 SMNVEV, per germline (reference sequence). Trimming shortened V by 3 bases and J by 5 bases, and 13 bases separated the two germline ends. The chain's CDR3 is CASSLGSWGTEAFF. The CDR3 nucleotides are TGTGCCAGCAGTTTGGGCAGCTGGGGTACTGAAGCTTTCTTT.

This clone appeared a single time. The chain recombines TRBV19 with TRBJ2-6; a weak D match, TRBD2 (6 bases). V lost 3 bases to trimming and J lost 2 bases, with 8 bases between them. The CDR3 is made up of 15 amino acids. CDR1 and CDR2 (germline): LNHDA, SQIVND (reference sequence). The CDR3 bases are TGTGCCAGTAGTATGGGGGAGGCTGGGGCCAACGTCCTGACTTTC. Its translation is CASSMGEAGANVLTF. The full variable domain, completed using reference TRBV19 and TRBJ2-6, is DGGITQSPKYLFRKEGQNVTLSCEQNLNHDAMYWYRQDPGQGLRLIYYSQIVNDFQKGDIAEGYSVSREKKESFPLTVTSAQKNPTAFYLCASSMGEAGANVLTFGAGSRLTVL.

This clone has just one count. This chain joins TRBV20-1 and TRBJ2-7; D not certain. Trimming shortened V by 3 bases and J by 5 bases, and 17 bases separated the two germline ends. CDR1 and CDR2 from the germline V gene are DFQATT and SNEGSKA (reference sequence). The CDR3 loop spans 14 amino acids. The CDR3 reads CSASRSAGRNEQYF. As DNA, the CDR3 is TGCAGTGCTAGTCGGTCCGCAGGTAGGAACGAGCAGTACTTC.

The rearrangement joins TRBV5-1 to TRBJ2-3, with TRBD2 matching 9 bases. CDR3 length equals 15 residues. Germline lookup yields CDR1 SGHRS and CDR2 YFSETQ. J gave up 2 bases and V 3 bases, and 4 bases lay outside the gene matches. The CDR3 region is CASSSASGATDTQYF. CDR3 coding DNA: TGCGCCAGCAGCTCGGCTAGCGGGGCCACAGATACGCAGTATTTT.

This clone was seen only once. The chain employs TRBV7-3 and TRBJ2-3, with 10 positions matching TRBD1. CDR3 length equals 15 residues. Unmatched junction bases numbered 8, after V lost 6 bases and J lost 5 bases. The germline V gene has CDR1 SGHTA and CDR2 FQGTGA. CDR3 nucleotide sequence: TGTGCCAGCAGTGACAGGGGGCTAGCGGGAGATACGCAGTATTTT. It encodes CASSDRGLAGDTQYF.